The sequence of this T cell receptor (beta chain) was determined in a study of type 1 and type 2 diabetes patients. Study background: Samples came from type 1 diabetic, type 2 diabetic or nondiabetic people, recruited in China. Study-wide points: In CD4+ and CD8+ T cells, type 2 diabetes diversity exceeded type 1.

The PCR template was genomic DNA. Multiplex PCR with 30 forward and 13 reverse primers amplified the TCR beta CDR3. TCRdb analysed the multiplex PCR reads with MiXCR anew, one entry per CDR3 protein. Of 250,000 or so distinct CDR3 sequences listed, 47% are singletons. This clonotype appeared a few times. Its antigen is unknown. Germline V lookup: CDR1 LGHNT, CDR2 FRNRAP. V was trimmed by 7 bases and J by 6 bases, leaving 9 bases between them. The CDR3 runs 11 residues. The clonotype comes from a man aged 18-30 years with type 2 diabetes. The chain links TRBV12-5 to TRBJ1-2; D ambiguous. Sequencing was performed on peripheral blood mononuclear cells (PBMCs). CDR3 sequence (DNA): TGTGCTAGTGATCTGGACGATGGCTACACCTTC. It translates to CASDLDDGYTF.